This T cell receptor beta chain originates from a study of beta chain features in type 1 diabetes. Study context: Across the samples, more than 85 million sorted cells were examined in total. The study, taken as a whole, reports: There were fewer insertions and more deletions at the VDJ junctions of type 1 diabetes patients. Sampled from patients, naive, central memory and Treg TCRB repertoires appeared more similar than those sampled from healthy donors. A moderate, significant TCRB CDR3 shortening appeared in type 1 diabetes across four CD4+ subsets.

Remarks on this clone: Its antigen is unknown. Other DNA variants within this sample encode the same CDR3.

CD45RO/CCR7/CD25/CD127/CD95/CD27 separated CD4+ naive, central memory, regulatory and stem cell-like memory cells by sorting. This CDR3 is 14 amino acids long. J lost 2 bases, V lost 5 bases, and 3 bases had no gene match. Germline V lookup: CDR1 SEHNR, CDR2 FQNEAQ (reference sequence). Sequenced material consisted of expressed TCRB transcripts (all of the isolated RNA was reverse transcribed). Some clones are missing from TCRdb's copy, which holds only in-frame ones; the method was immunoSEQ multiplex PCR. Here the sample spans 200,000 to 250,000 clones, roughly 14% being singletons. The clonotype comes from a man aged 25 to 40 with type 1 diabetes. V usage is TRBV7-9 and J usage is TRBJ1-5; 7 positions match TRBD1. The sample was naive CD4+ T cells from blood. CDR3 amino acids: CASSQQGGNQPQHF. In DNA form, the CDR3 reads TGTGCCAGCAGCCAGCAGGGGGGCAATCAGCCCCAGCATTTT.